These 3 T cell receptor beta chains were sequenced from one sample in a study of Tregs in tolerant kidney transplant recipients. Measured with immunoSEQ multiplex PCR; TCRdb has only the in-frame clones, and not every one. This sample has over 60,000 clones, with around nine tenths found just once. The sequenced sample was CD4+ T cells from blood, obtained before the transplant. These receptors were taken from a human donor who received a combined kidney and bone marrow transplant.

The chain couples TRBV5-1 to TRBJ2-1; perhaps TRBD1 as D (5 bases). V lost 1 base and J 4 bases, leaving 9 bases between the germline ends. This CDR3 is built from 14 residues. Germline CDR1 is SGHRS and CDR2 is YFSETQ. The CDR3 loop reads CASSLQGVYNEQFF. In nucleotides, the CDR3 is TGCGCCAGCAGCTTGCAAGGGGTGTACAATGAGCAGTTCTTC.

V is TRBV2 and J is TRBJ1-1; D gene unclear. Germline CDR1 SNHLY, CDR2 FYNNEI. V was pared by 1 base and J by 6 bases, with 6 bases between. CDR3 length: 12 amino acids. The DNA for the CDR3 is TGTGCCAGCAGTGAAGAGTTAGCTGAAGCTTTCTTT. Translated: CASSEELAEAFF.

The gene calls are TRBV29-1 and TRBJ2-1; TRBD2 matches 10 bases. The CDR3 totals 13 residues. Per germline, CDR1 SQVTM and CDR2 ANQGSEA. V trimming: 6 bases; J trimming: 8 bases; junction bases outside the gene matches: 7. CDR3 sequence (DNA): TGCAGCGTCCAGACTAGCGGGTATCATGAGCAGTTCTTC. Amino acids: CSVQTSGYHEQFF.